This T cell receptor (beta chain) was sequenced during a study of tumor and adjacent non-tumor tissue in lung cancer. About the research overall: The cohort had roughly 11 adenocarcinoma, 2 squamous cell and 1 small cell patients. Approximately 4 million productive TCRbeta reads were obtained per sample on average.

General study results and limits: TCR diversity was significantly greater in tumor than normal lung tissue.

CDR3 length: 16 amino acids. Germline V gene data show CDR1 as LGHNA and CDR2 as YSLEER. Three rounds of nested PCR, following a modified ARM-PCR protocol, produced the TCRbeta library. TCRdb reprocessed the multiplex PCR reads via MiXCR and lists one record per CDR3 protein. Of fewer than 100,000 distinct CDR3 sequences detected, approximately 78% appear once; the ten largest clones hold 45% to 55%. This sample's RNA came from whole unsorted tissue. The normal lung tissue was taken more than 3 cm from the tumor edge. To note about this clonotype: The antigen remains unidentified. At one end, the junction sequence differs from germline, possibly due to a read error.

The sequence was obtained from a man in his sixties with non-small cell lung cancer. V and J are TRBV4-3 and TRBJ2-6; unclear D gene. Sequenced material: distant non-tumor lung tissue. The CDR3 coding sequence is TGCGTCAGCAGCCAAGAGGCGGTGTCTCTGGCCAACGTCCTGACTTTC. Translation: CVSSQEAVSLANVLTF.